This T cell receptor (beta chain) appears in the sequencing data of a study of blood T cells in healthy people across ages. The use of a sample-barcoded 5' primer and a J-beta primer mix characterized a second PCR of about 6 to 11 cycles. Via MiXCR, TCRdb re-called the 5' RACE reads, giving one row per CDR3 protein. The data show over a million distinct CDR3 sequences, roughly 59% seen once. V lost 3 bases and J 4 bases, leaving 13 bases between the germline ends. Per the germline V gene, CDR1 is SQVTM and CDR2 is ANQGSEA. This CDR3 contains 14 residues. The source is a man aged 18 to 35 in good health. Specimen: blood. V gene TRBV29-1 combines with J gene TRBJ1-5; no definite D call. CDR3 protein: CSVEWRQRNQPQHF. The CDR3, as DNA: TGCAGCGTTGAGTGGAGGCAAAGAAATCAGCCCCAGCATTTT.